This T cell receptor beta chain was documented in a study of CD8 T cells in ankylosing spondylitis. TCRdb fed the 5' RACE reads into MiXCR, producing one record per CDR3 protein. The sample lists a few hundred thousand distinct CDR3 sequences, 20% to 25% occurring once. Regarding the study as a whole: According to the report, clones linked to the disease were significantly enriched in matched synovial fluid samples taken from ankylosing spondylitis patients. Disease-linked clones bore a CD8+ phenotype and were relatively rare in peripheral blood. There were earlier reports of some motif variants in reactive arthritis synovial fluid and blood. There was a TCR beta motif, made of several highly homologous variants, that appeared characteristic of ankylosing spondylitis blood.

As to this clonotype: Its antigen is as yet unknown.

The CDR3 runs 15 residues. J gave up 4 bases and V 2 bases, and 4 bases lay outside the gene matches. The sequence came from a male donor with ankylosing spondylitis. The chain is built from TRBV12-3 or TRBV12-4 and TRBJ2-5, with 10 bases that match TRBD2. The specimen sequenced was blood, either unsorted or a sorted T cell fraction (not recorded which). The DNA of the CDR3 is TGTGCCAGCAGTTTAAGGCTAGCGGGAGTAGAGACCCAGTACTTC. As protein: CASSLRLAGVETQYF.